The 19 T cell receptor beta chains reported below all come from one sample, sequenced in a study of cytomegalovirus exposure and HLA in healthy donors. Assay used: immunoSEQ multiplex PCR; TCRdb lists only in-frame clones, some missing. This sample has 220,000 or so clones; around four fifths occur once, and the top ten carry over 11%. The sequencing sample was made of PBMCs. These receptors all stem from a woman aged 25-40 years in good health and CMV-seropositive.

Turning to this clone: A clone one base away is much larger, so this may be a read error. CDR3 DNA sequence: TGTGCCAGCAGCTTACCAGGGGACTATGGCTACACCTTC. Residues: CASSLPGDYGYTF. The chain has TRBV7-9 and TRBJ1-2; D is possibly TRBD1 (6 bases). CDR3 length equals 13 residues. Trimming removed 2 bases from V and 3 bases from J, with 7 bases in between. Germline CDR1 reads SEHNR; CDR2 reads FQNEAQ (reference sequence).

The V and J genes are TRBV7-3 and TRBJ2-7, with 8 positions matching TRBD1. Germline lookup yields CDR1 SGHTA and CDR2 FQGTGA. The CDR3 has 15 residues. The junction had 6 bases not matched to a gene; V was cut back by 3 bases and J by 2 bases. The CDR3 region is CASSLTGVGTYEQYF. The CDR3 nucleotides read TGTGCCAGCAGCTTGACAGGGGTGGGGACCTACGAGCAGTACTTC.

This sequence joins TRBV29-1 and TRBJ2-3, with 7 bases aligning to TRBD2. The CDR3 has 14 amino acids. Trimming at V came to 3 bases and at J to 3 bases, leaving 6 bases not matched to a gene. Germline lookup yields CDR1 SQVTM and CDR2 ANQGSEA. This CDR3 is CSVEGQGGTDTQYF. DNA of the CDR3: TGCAGCGTTGAGGGGCAGGGAGGGACAGATACGCAGTATTTT.

The gene calls are TRBV10-3 and TRBJ2-7, with 8 positions matching TRBD2. Trimming at V came to 11 bases and at J to 2 bases, leaving 8 bases not matched to a gene. Germline V gene sequence: CDR1 ENHRY, CDR2 SYGVKD. The CDR3 is made up of 13 amino acids. The CDR3 here is CAPRLAYPYEQYF. DNA of the CDR3: TGTGCCCCGCGACTAGCGTACCCCTACGAGCAGTACTTC.

On this clone: One end of the junction varies from germline; a read error may be responsible. V is TRBV30 and J is TRBJ1-4, with D perhaps matching TRBD1 (6 bases). Germline V gene sequence: CDR1 GTSNPN, CDR2 SVGIG (reference sequence). The CDR3 runs 11 residues. CDR3 sequence reads: CAWSSGGPKVF. CDR3 DNA sequence: TGTGCCTGGAGCTCTGGGGGCCCCAAGGTTTTT.

The rearrangement links TRBV7-9 to TRBJ1-1; 7 positions agree with TRBD1. CDR1 and CDR2 (germline): SEHNR, FQNEAQ (reference sequence). The CDR3 has 15 residues. J gave up 3 bases and V 4 bases, and 8 bases lay outside the gene matches. The CDR3 region has the DNA TGTGCCAGCAGCTGGATTCAGGGGGTCGACACTGAAGCTTTCTTT. This gives the protein CASSWIQGVDTEAFF.

This chain joins TRBV29-1 and TRBJ2-7; 14 positions agree with TRBD2. Germline values: CDR1 SQVTM, CDR2 ANQGSEA. V shed 5 bases, J shed 0 bases, and the junction held 6 bases outside the gene matches. The CDR3 loop spans 16 amino acids. The CDR3 region is CSVKGLAGGPSYEQYF. The CDR3 region has the DNA TGCAGCGTTAAAGGACTAGCGGGAGGCCCCTCCTACGAGCAGTACTTC.

This chain uses TRBV7-2 with TRBJ2-7; D ambiguous. V was pared by 5 bases and J by 0 bases, with 5 bases between. Germline V gives CDR1 SGHTA, CDR2 FQGNSA. The CDR3 has 12 amino acids. CDR3 nucleotide sequence: TGTGCCAGCAGCAAAGACTCCTACGAGCAGTACTTC. It translates to CASSKDSYEQYF.

CDR3 loop: CASSRTSGNEQYF. The CDR3 coding sequence is TGTGCCAGCAGCCGGACTAGCGGGAACGAGCAGTACTTC. The chain combines TRBV9 with TRBJ2-7, with 12 bases fitting TRBD2. The CDR3 sequence is 13 residues long. Germline V gene lookup returns CDR1 SGDLS and CDR2 YYNGEE. Unmatched junction bases numbered 1, after V lost 4 bases and J lost 5 bases.

This chain links TRBV5-1 with TRBJ2-7; a weak D match, TRBD2 (6 bases). V lost 0 bases and J lost 9, with 10 bases in between. The CDR3 has 12 residues. CDR1 SGHRS and CDR2 YFSETQ come from the germline V gene. CDR3 loop: CASSLDGRRQYF. In nucleotides, the CDR3 is TGCGCCAGCAGCTTGGATGGGAGGCGGCAGTACTTC.

This rearrangement joins TRBV28 to TRBJ2-7; 9 nucleotides agree with TRBD1. The CDR3 runs to 18 residues. Germline loops: CDR1 MDHEN, CDR2 SYDVKM. Trimming took 3 bases from V and 2 from J; bases not matched to a gene: 14. CDR3 bases: TGTGCCAGCAGTTTCTCCCTGGTGATGGGACAGGGTACCTACGAGCAGTACTTC. Its protein product is CASSFSLVMGQGTYEQYF.

This CDR3 is CASSLTGTGLDEQYF. CDR3 bases: TGCGCCAGCAGCTTGACCGGGACAGGGCTGGACGAGCAGTACTTC. The rearrangement uses TRBV5-1 and TRBJ2-7; 9 bases map to TRBD1. V was pared by 1 base and J by 5 bases, with 7 bases of the junction left unmatched. The germline V gene encodes CDR1 SGHRS and CDR2 YFSETQ. The CDR3 has 15 amino acids.

The rearrangement uses TRBV27 and TRBJ1-2; 8 nucleotides match TRBD1. CDR3 length: 15 residues. The trim removed 8 bases at V and 8 bases at J, leaving 16 bases unmatched. Germline V gene sequence: CDR1 MNHEY, CDR2 SMNVEV (reference sequence). CDR3 sequence reads: CASWTQGQDLTGYTF. The DNA for the CDR3 is TGTGCCAGCTGGACCCAGGGACAGGATTTGACCGGCTACACCTTC.

The rearrangement joins TRBV18 to TRBJ1-2; D may be TRBD1 (5 bases). The germline CDR1 and CDR2 sequences are KGHSH and LQKENI. Trimming left V 0 bases short and J 0 bases short, with 8 bases between. The CDR3 is made up of 15 amino acids. This CDR3 reads CASSPPTVANYGYTF. As DNA, the CDR3 is TGTGCCAGCTCACCACCGACAGTCGCTAACTATGGCTACACCTTC.

V gene TRBV6-5 combines with J gene TRBJ1-2, with 8 bases identical to TRBD1. This CDR3 comprises 13 residues. Losses at the gene ends were 3 bases for V and 8 bases for J; bases not matched to a gene: 5. The germline CDR1 and CDR2 sequences are MNHEY and SVGAGI. CDR3 in amino acids: CASSYARGQGYTF. The CDR3 coding sequence is TGTGCCAGCAGTTATGCCAGGGGGCAAGGCTACACCTTC.

The table lists this clone with a few counts. V and J are TRBV7-9 and TRBJ1-2; D remains ambiguous. CDR3 size: 14 residues. V lost 5 bases to trimming and J lost 0 bases, with 10 bases between them. Looked up from germline, CDR1 is SEHNR and CDR2 is FQNEAQ (reference sequence). The CDR3 DNA sequence: TGTGCCAGCAGCAGGTCCCTAGCTAACTATGGCTACACCTTC. It is translated as CASSRSLANYGYTF.

This clone occurred a few times. This chain links TRBV10-3 with TRBJ1-2; D gene unclear. The V end was cut by 3 bases, the J end by 8 bases, with 10 bases between. Germline V gene data show CDR1 as ENHRY and CDR2 as SYGVKD. The CDR3 runs to 12 residues. CDR3 nucleotide sequence: TGTGCCATCAGTGAAGGGATCGCCGGCTACACCTTC. Residues: CAISEGIAGYTF.

There are a few counts of this clone. The chain is built from TRBV14 and TRBJ1-1; tentative D call: TRBD1 (5 bases). Germline V gives CDR1 SGHDN, CDR2 FVKESK. The CDR3 length is 15 residues. Trimming shortened V by 10 bases and J by 4 bases, and 22 bases separated the two germline ends. CDR3 in amino acids: CATLPSGGSGTEAFF. The CDR3 nucleotides are TGTGCCACCCTCCCCAGTGGGGGATCGGGCACTGAAGCTTTCTTT.

This chain joins TRBV28 and TRBJ1-5, with D tentatively TRBD1 (6 bases). The germline V and J ends were trimmed by 6 bases and 2 bases, with 17 bases remaining between them. Germline CDR1 and CDR2: MDHEN and SYDVKM. The CDR3 consists of 16 residues. This chain's CDR3 is CASSLLGRGGNQPQHF. CDR3 nucleotide sequence: TGTGCCAGCAGCCTGCTTGGCAGGGGTGGCAATCAGCCCCAGCATTTT.